These 12 T cell receptor beta chains were sequenced from one sample in a study of T cell responses to AZD1222 COVID-19 vaccine (dated by TCRdb to the early 2020s). The time point label here, explained by the study, means: about 28 days (+/-7) after the second vaccine dose. Receptor amplification or capture employed the immunoSEQ multiplex PCR assay. TCRdb's version of the immuneACCESS table is confined to in-frame rearrangements and falls short of the full clone set. An unresolved V gene accounts for under half of the shortfall where checked; the remainder is of unknown origin. The sample table holds around 58,000 clones, of which 89% were seen once. Jointly, the top ten make up more than 12% of the sample. The specimen comprised peripheral blood, sampled 28 days after the second AZD1222 dose. The receptors originated from an adult who received the AZD1222 COVID-19 vaccine.

V is TRBV2 and J is TRBJ1-1, with TRBD1 identical over 9 bases. Germline V CDR1 and CDR2: SNHLY, FYNNEI. The CDR3 totals 14 residues. The V segment lost 4 bases and the J segment 3 bases; nucleotides outside the gene matches: 3. The CDR3 is CASSGDRVDTEAFF. The CDR3 DNA sequence: TGTGCCAGCAGTGGGGACAGGGTTGACACTGAAGCTTTCTTT. The whole variable domain, remainder taken from reference TRBV2 and TRBJ1-1, is EPEVTQTPSHQVTQMGQEVILRCVPISNHLYFYWYRQILGQKVEFLVSFYNNEISEKSEIFDDQFSVERPDGSNFTLKIRSTKLEDSAMYFCASSGDRVDTEAFFGQGTRLTVV.

This chain uses TRBV7-2 with TRBJ2-7; 10 bases map to TRBD1. J was trimmed by 5 bases and V by 5 bases; bases with no gene match: 6. Per the germline V gene, CDR1 is SGHTA and CDR2 is FQGNSA. The length of the CDR3 is 14 residues. This CDR3 reads CASSLDRGEDEQYF. CDR3 DNA sequence: TGTGCCAGCAGCCTGGACAGGGGGGAAGACGAGCAGTACTTC.

J is TRBJ1-1 and V is TRBV2; unclear D gene. There are 12 residues in the CDR3. The V end lost 2 bases, the J end lost 8 bases, and 9 bases lay between the germline ends. Germline V lookup: CDR1 SNHLY, CDR2 FYNNEI. The CDR3 coding sequence is TGTGCCAGCAGTGAACTCGTTGAGGAAGCTTTCTTT. This encodes CASSELVEEAFF.

This clone came up once. The chain employs TRBV13 and TRBJ1-3; D remains unclear. Germline V gene data show CDR1 as PRHDT and CDR2 as FYEKMQ (reference sequence). V was clipped by 3 bases and J by 3 bases, with 9 bases between them. The CDR3 covers 14 residues. The CDR3 coding sequence is TGTGCCAGCAGCTTTGATGGGAATGGAAACACCATATATTTT. Translation: CASSFDGNGNTIYF.

The rearrangement links TRBV9 to TRBJ2-3, with D unclear. This CDR3 has 12 residues. Germline loops: CDR1 SGDLS, CDR2 YYNGEE. Trimming stripped 3 bases from V and 4 bases from J, with 6 bases between. DNA of the CDR3: TGTGCCAGCAGCGCATTCGCAGATACGCAGTATTTT. Translation: CASSAFADTQYF.

This sequence joins TRBV11-3 and TRBJ1-1; D is unclear. The germline CDR1 and CDR2 sequences are SGHNT and YENEEA. The CDR3 length is 14 residues. Deletions cut 2 bases from V and 2 bases from J, with 9 bases between. CDR3 coding DNA: TGTGCCAGCAGCTTAAACAGATTCAACACTGAAGCTTTCTTT. Protein sequence: CASSLNRFNTEAFF. The variable domain in full, with the rest retrieved from reference TRBV11-3 and TRBJ1-1, is EAGVVQSPRYKIIEKKQPVAFWCNPISGHNTLYWYLQNLGQGPELLIRYENEEAVDDSQLPKDRFSAERLKGVDSTLKIQPAELGDSAVYLCASSLNRFNTEAFFGQGTRLTVV.

The genes are TRBV6-5 and TRBJ2-3; TRBD1 agrees at 8 bases. The CDR3 length is 15 residues. Germline assignment: CDR1 MNHEY and CDR2 SVGAGI. Trimming cost V 5 bases and J 3 bases; bases outside gene matches: 7. As DNA, the CDR3 is TGTGCCAGCAGTAAGGGGACAGGCCGGACAGATACGCAGTATTTT. Translating it yields CASSKGTGRTDTQYF.

This clone was seen a single time. The chain couples TRBV19 to TRBJ1-1; D is unclear. Trimming removed 5 bases from V and 4 bases from J, with 11 bases in between. The V gene's germline CDR1 is LNHDA and CDR2 SQIVND (reference sequence). This CDR3 region has 13 residues. CDR3 residues: CASSYTRGTEAFF. The CDR3, as DNA: TGTGCCAGTAGTTATACCCGGGGCACTGAAGCTTTCTTT.

The chain uses TRBV5-1 and TRBJ1-2, with D hard to call. The CDR3 runs to 14 residues. Trimming shortened V by 5 bases and J by 2 bases, and 13 bases separated the two germline ends. The germline gives CDR1 SGHRS, CDR2 YFSETQ. The CDR3, as DNA: TGCGCCAGCAGATCGGACGTAGTGAACTATGGCTACACCTTC. It encodes CASRSDVVNYGYTF.

The J gene is TRBJ1-3, the V gene TRBV6-5, with D unclear. The CDR3 contains 16 residues. Trimming stripped 0 bases from V and 0 bases from J, with 9 bases between. CDR1 and CDR2 from the germline V gene are MNHEY and SVGAGI. The CDR3 loop is CASSYSNTNSGNTIYF. In DNA, the CDR3 is TGTGCCAGCAGTTACTCGAACACTAACTCTGGAAACACCATATATTTT.

The chain recombines TRBV3-1 (or the pseudogene TRBV3-2) with TRBJ2-1, with 9 bases that match TRBD2. The germline V gene encodes CDR1 LGHDT and CDR2 YNNKEL (reference sequence). The CDR3 sequence is 16 residues long. The V gene end was trimmed by 4 bases and the J gene end by 2 bases; junction bases not matched to a gene: 6. DNA for the CDR3: TGTGCCAGCAGCCGAAGAGCGGGAGGTCCCTACAATGAGCAGTTCTTC. This codes for CASSRRAGGPYNEQFF.

The genes are TRBV3-1 (or the pseudogene TRBV3-2) and TRBJ2-7, with D possibly matching TRBD1 (7 bases). The CDR3 runs 16 residues. Germline CDR1 and CDR2: LGHDT and YNNKEL (reference sequence). Trimming cost V 1 base and J 3 bases, with 16 bases left between them. CDR3 in DNA: TGTGCCAGCAGCCAAGGTGGGGCAGGGGGGATCTACGAGCAGTACTTC. This translates into CASSQGGAGGIYEQYF.